The sequence of this T cell receptor (beta chain) was determined in a study of vaccination and CD4 T cells after COVID-19 (dated by TCRdb to between 2021 and 2024). In terms of the full investigation: Convalescent patients had a positive SARS-CoV-2 result on nasal swab PCR, and of these patients, several had mild disease and one had severe disease. Post-vaccine blood samples were obtained a median of about 72 days after the second vaccine dose, with a range of roughly 14 to 241 days. Participants got two doses of the Pfizer-BioNTech BNT162b2 vaccine (n=8) or two doses of the Moderna mRNA-1273 vaccine (n=2). The spike-specific CD4+ TCR repertoire was compared before and after mRNA vaccination in around ten COVID-19 convalescent patients and a handful of infection-naive healthy vaccine recipients. In the convalescent cohort there were six males and four females, among whom were two Hispanic individuals, seven Caucasians, two Asians and one multiracial person. Post-COVID blood samples were collected from convalescent patients a median of about 92 days after diagnosis, with a range of roughly 30 to 170 days. Three convalescent patients were sampled both early after vaccination (day 14) and late after vaccination (days 161 to 241).

The investigation overall reported the following: The number of convalescent patients in the study was relatively small, and the study did not examine early timepoints following natural infection. Although the median number of SARS-CoV-2-reactive clonotypes went up from 21 after infection to 30 to 45 after vaccination, the increase was not significant. Of the vaccine-specific clones found in convalescent patients, nearly all (304 of 307) were mono-reactive for SARS-CoV-2 spike instead of being cross-reactive with common cold coronaviruses. In convalescent patients, a median approximately 83% of post-vaccine SARS-CoV-2-reactive clones were detected only after vaccination, suggesting vaccine-specific priming.

Notes on this clonotype: It has no known antigen specificity. No per-base quality is available; no much larger clone lies one base away.

The time point label corresponds to: late sampling 161 to 241 days after vaccination in a few convalescent patients. Positive SARS-CoV-2 PCR tests in the convalescent patients dated from March to December 2020, before Alpha, Beta and Delta variants emerged in the United States. Ficoll-Paque Plus gradient centrifugation was used to isolate PBMCs from whole blood, and the isolated PBMCs were then either used fresh or cryopreserved at -140C. CDR1 and CDR2, looked up from the germline V gene, are SGHRS and YFSETQ. Between the V and J ends, shortened by 0 bases and 5 bases respectively, the junction contains 8 bases. The CDR3 sequence holds 13 residues, the cysteine and phenylalanine included. Only the CDR3 part of the read is kept: 39 bases, read in frame from the first base. The receptor library was made with PCR. The data were produced on an Illumina iSeq 100. The source study handled its data this way. Non-productive sequences were removed, and CDR3s that did not start with C, did not end with F or W, or were shorter than 7 amino acids were discarded. Levenshtein distances (stringdist) and unrooted phylogenetic trees (ape) in R version 3.6.1 were used to assess CDR3 homology. Through fastp at Q25 and MiXCR, TCRdb rebuilt clones from the public reads, retaining in-frame beta chains. Every entry covers one CDR3 protein and lists the most common genes and DNA from its rows. The V and J calls and clone size are TCRdb's, not the authors'. The sample contains some 28,000 distinct CDR3 sequences, 50% to 65% of them found a single time. The leading ten clones occupy roughly 5.5% of the sample.

Source: CD4+ T cells from blood, taken about 7 months after SARS-CoV-2 vaccination. The sequence was collected from a human donor who had recovered from COVID-19. The sequence is built from TRBV5-1 and TRBJ2-5; possibly the D gene is TRBD1, per 5 matching bases. The DNA sequence follows: TGCGCCAGCAGCTTGGCAGGGATTGAGACCCAGTACTTC. It is translated as CASSLAGIETQYF.